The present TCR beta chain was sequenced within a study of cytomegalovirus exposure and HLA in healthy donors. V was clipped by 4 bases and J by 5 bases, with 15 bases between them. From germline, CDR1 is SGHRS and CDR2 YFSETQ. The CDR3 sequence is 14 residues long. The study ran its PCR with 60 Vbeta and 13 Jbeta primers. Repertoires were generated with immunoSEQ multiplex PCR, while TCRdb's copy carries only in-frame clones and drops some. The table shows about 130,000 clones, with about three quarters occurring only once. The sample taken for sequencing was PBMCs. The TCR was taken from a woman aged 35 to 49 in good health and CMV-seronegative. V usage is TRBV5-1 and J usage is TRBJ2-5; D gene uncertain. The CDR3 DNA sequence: TGCGCCAGCAGCCAAACCCTAATACTGGAGACCCAGTACTTC. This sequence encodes CASSQTLILETQYF.